The source of this T cell receptor beta chain is a study of blood T cell repertoires in COVID-19. Clinical history as reported by participants underpinned cohort assignment. Germline V gene lookup returns CDR1 KGHDR and CDR2 SFDVKD. V lost 2 bases to trimming and J lost 2 bases, with 15 bases between them. The CDR3 is 16 amino acids. Authors' methods: Scientists estimated how many nucleated cells there were by amplifying reference gene primers. Some clones are missing from TCRdb's copy, which holds only in-frame ones; the method was immunoSEQ multiplex PCR. The D gene and trimming were derived from the DNA, and the V and J assignments and clone size from that table. The sample has 350,000 to 400,000 clones; roughly 90% are singletons.

The genes are TRBV24-1 and TRBJ2-7, with unresolved D. The source is a woman in her 30s with acute COVID-19. Sequences were obtained from PBMCs or T cells enriched from blood (not recorded which). The CDR3 loop is CATSDSGLVTPYEQYF. The CDR3 nucleotides are TGTGCCACCAGTGATTCCGGGTTAGTGACCCCCTACGAGCAGTACTTC.